This T cell receptor beta chain came from a study of Ad26.COV2.S vaccination and SARS-CoV-2 variants. Background on the study: Among those in the COV1001 Ad26.COV2.S trial arm was the donor.

The treatment is: 19 received Ad26.COV2.S at low or high dose, single or two shots; about 5 received placebo; per-sample allocation not given. Each sample was drawn 63 days after the first injection (of vaccine or placebo). The assay was immunoSEQ multiplex PCR, and TCRdb's table has in-frame clones only and misses some. The sample lists 250,000 or so clones, around 88% occurring once. This CDR3 region has 13 residues. Germline V gene sequence: CDR1 MNHNS, CDR2 SASEGT. The ends were cut back, 2 bases at V and 4 bases at J, with 8 bases in the middle. The chain carries TRBV6-1 and TRBJ1-2, with D possibly TRBD1 on 5 matching bases. The sequence was obtained from a person between 18 and 60 years old who received the Ad26.COV2.S COVID-19 vaccine or a placebo. Sequencing used peripheral blood, obtained in a trial of Ad26.COV2.S vaccine versus placebo. The CDR3 reads CASSEQGLYGYTF. The CDR3 DNA reads TGTGCCAGCAGTGAACAGGGTCTCTATGGCTACACCTTC.